One and the same sample provided the 14 T cell receptor beta chains below, sequenced in a study of Tregs in tolerant kidney transplant recipients (dated by TCRdb to the late 2010s). The method was the immunoSEQ multiplex PCR assay. The table comes from immuneACCESS by way of TCRdb, which keeps in-frame sequences with V and J called. Part of the clones is missing from these tables; in studies checked, under half for an unresolved V gene and the rest for unknown reasons. This sample gives around 78,000 clones in total; 91% of them show up just once. 0.3% to 0.4% of the sample is held by the ten biggest clonotypes. This specimen's time point label, per the study, means: blood sample drawn before combined kidney and bone marrow transplant. The specimen was Tregs from blood, collected before the transplant. The receptors originated from a human donor who received a combined kidney and bone marrow transplant.

For the CDR3, the DNA is TGTGCCAGTAGTGTCTCGGGCGACAGCTTTAATGAAAAACTGTTTTTT. Amino acid sequence: CASSVSGDSFNEKLFF. The rearrangement links TRBV19 to TRBJ1-4, with a weak D call TRBD1 (5 bases). The CDR3 is 16 residues long. V lost 5 bases and J lost 4, with 17 bases in between. CDR1 and CDR2 (germline): LNHDA, SQIVND (reference sequence).

This chain links TRBV29-1 with TRBJ2-3; 7 bases are shared with TRBD2. V lost 3 bases to trimming and J lost 3 bases; unmatched junction nucleotides: 9. The germline V gene has CDR1 SQVTM and CDR2 ANQGSEA. The CDR3 runs to 15 residues. The CDR3 is CSVDGLGGWTDTQYF. The CDR3 nucleotides read TGCAGCGTTGATGGGTTGGGGGGGTGGACAGATACGCAGTATTTT.

J is TRBJ2-6 and V is TRBV28; 7 bases line up with TRBD2. CDR1 and CDR2 (germline): MDHEN, SYDVKM. This CDR3 has 17 amino acids. Trimming cost V 5 bases and J 2 bases; bases outside gene matches: 9. The CDR3 coding sequence is TGTGCCAGCAGTATACGGACGGGGAGGGCTGGGGCCAACGTCCTGACTTTC. This encodes CASSIRTGRAGANVLTF. Looking up the rest from reference TRBV28 and TRBJ2-6 gives the full variable domain: DVKVTQSSRYLVKRTGEKVFLECVQDMDHENMFWYRQDPGLGLRLIYFSYDVKMKEKGDIPEGYSVSREKKERFSLILESASTNQTSMYLCASSIRTGRAGANVLTFGAGSRLTVL.

The chain has TRBV16 and TRBJ1-5; no definite D call. CDR1 and CDR2 from the germline V gene are KGHSY and FQNENV. V dropped 0 bases and J dropped 6 bases, with 12 bases sitting between them. The CDR3 is made up of 15 amino acids. CDR3 nucleotides: TGTGCCAGCAGCCAATCGATGGGGAAGGGTCAGCCCCAGCATTTT. It translates to CASSQSMGKGQPQHF.

J is TRBJ2-3 and V is TRBV30; D is ambiguous. Per the germline V gene, CDR1 is GTSNPN and CDR2 is SVGIG (reference sequence). The CDR3 runs to 16 residues. Deletions cut 2 bases from V and 1 base from J, with 16 bases between. As DNA, the CDR3 is TGTGCCTGGAGTTCCGTTCGGCGTGGTGGCACAGATACGCAGTATTTT. Its translation is CAWSSVRRGGTDTQYF.

This rearrangement joins TRBV6-5 to TRBJ2-7; TRBD1 is a possible D gene (6 bases). Deletions cut 1 base from V and 6 bases from J, with 16 bases between. CDR1 is MNHEY, CDR2 SVGAGI, per germline. CDR3 length equals 15 residues. The CDR3 here is CASSYLDRQAVEQYF. The CDR3 DNA is TGTGCCAGCAGTTACTTGGATAGACAGGCTGTCGAGCAGTACTTC.

In its sample, this clone was seen a few times. This rearrangement joins TRBV19 to TRBJ2-7, with 7 positions matching TRBD2. CDR1 is LNHDA and CDR2 is SQIVND in the germline V gene (reference sequence). J gave up 1 base and V 3 bases, and 6 bases lay outside the gene matches. This CDR3 has 15 residues. The CDR3 nucleotides are TGTGCCAGTAGTATTCGGGGGGAGGAATCCTACGAGCAGTACTTC. Translation: CASSIRGEESYEQYF.

This clone turned up a few times. Other nucleotide sequences from this sample produce the same CDR3. V is TRBV7-2 and J is TRBJ2-7, with 9 nucleotides matching TRBD2. V lost 5 bases, J lost 5 bases, and 16 bases stayed unmatched. Per the germline V gene, CDR1 is SGHTA and CDR2 is FQGNSA. The CDR3 covers 17 residues. The CDR3 loop is CASSVSAGGRGENEQYF. In DNA form, the CDR3 reads TGTGCCAGCAGCGTTTCGGCGGGAGGGAGGGGGGAGAACGAGCAGTACTTC.

The chain carries TRBV4-1 and TRBJ2-7; D perhaps matches TRBD2 (5 bases). The CDR3 extends over 13 amino acids. Trimming removed 1 base at V and 6 bases at J, with 10 bases between. CDR1 and CDR2 from the germline V gene are MGHRA and YSYEKL. CDR3 bases: TGCGCCAGCAGCCAAGTGGCTAGCACCGAGCAGTACTTC. Residues: CASSQVASTEQYF.

The V and J genes are TRBV28 and TRBJ2-1; 12 positions match TRBD2. Per the germline V gene, CDR1 is MDHEN and CDR2 is SYDVKM. With V trimmed by 6 bases and J by 5 bases, 11 bases remained unmatched. The CDR3 consists of 17 residues. The CDR3 is CASSREKGLAGDNEQFF. The CDR3 nucleotides are TGTGCCAGCAGCAGGGAGAAGGGACTAGCGGGCGACAATGAGCAGTTCTTC.

The CDR3 loop is CAMGTSGSFGNEQFF. CDR3 DNA: TGTGCCATGGGGACTAGCGGGAGTTTTGGAAATGAGCAGTTCTTC. The V call is TRBV10-3, the J call TRBJ2-1, with 14 bases identical to TRBD2. V gave up 9 bases and J gave up 7 bases; unmatched junction bases: 8. The length of the CDR3 is 15 residues. Looked up from germline, CDR1 is ENHRY and CDR2 is SYGVKD.

V usage is TRBV9 and J usage is TRBJ2-1; TRBD2 matches 7 bases. The CDR3 has 16 amino acids. The germline CDR1 and CDR2 sequences are SGDLS and YYNGEE. With 0 bases clipped from V and 9 bases from J, the junction kept 12 bases outside the gene matches. The chain's CDR3 is CASSVGAGVIGGEQFF. CDR3 sequence (DNA): TGTGCCAGCAGCGTAGGTGCGGGAGTAATTGGCGGTGAGCAGTTCTTC.

The chain couples TRBV19 to TRBJ2-2; TRBD2 agrees at 12 bases. Losses at the gene ends were 5 bases for V and 4 bases for J; bases not matched to a gene: 8. This CDR3 contains 17 residues. Per germline, CDR1 LNHDA and CDR2 SQIVND (reference sequence). The CDR3 DNA reads as TGTGCCAGTAGTCGACTAGCGGGAGTGAGCGTCACCGGGGAGCTGTTTTTT. Its translation: CASSRLAGVSVTGELFF.

J is TRBJ2-5 and V is TRBV18, with D maybe TRBD1 (7 bases). The CDR3 is 13 residues long. CDR1 and CDR2 from the germline V gene are KGHSH and LQKENI. Trimming took off 4 bases at V and 3 bases at J, with 9 bases between the two ends. CDR3 bases: TGTGCCAGCTCACGCGGGACAGAAGAGACCCAGTACTTC. It specifies CASSRGTEETQYF.